The 14 T cell receptor beta chains below all came from one sample that was sequenced in a study of siplizumab effects on memory and regulatory T cells. Using immunoSEQ multiplex PCR, the repertoire was profiled, and TCRdb retains in-frame clones only, with some absent. The sample gives around 77,000 clones, about 90% of which show up once; roughly 30% is in the top ten. Source material: CD8+ T cells sorted from blood. Receptors were obtained from a human donor in good health.

The chain combines TRBV12-5 with TRBJ2-7, with D perhaps TRBD1 (6 bases). The ends were cut back, 4 bases at V and 5 bases at J, with 18 bases in the middle. This CDR3 has 15 amino acids. Germline CDR1 LGHNT, CDR2 FRNRAP. CDR3 loop: CASGSTGPGLNEQYF. DNA for the CDR3: TGTGCTAGTGGTTCAACAGGGCCGGGTCTTAACGAGCAGTACTTC.

The genes are TRBV4-1 and TRBJ2-1, with D maybe TRBD1 (5 bases). The germline V gene encodes CDR1 MGHRA and CDR2 YSYEKL. Between the trimmed V and J ends, which lost 0 bases and 6 bases, there was a span of 15 bases. This CDR3 is 16 amino acids long. CDR3 coding DNA: TGCGCCAGCAGCCAAGAAGGTGACAGCGCGACCAATGAGCAGTTCTTC. As protein: CASSQEGDSATNEQFF.

This chain links TRBV15 with TRBJ1-2; D is unresolved. CDR3 length: 17 amino acids. The V gene's germline CDR1 is LNHNV and CDR2 YYDKDF (reference sequence). Trimming took 3 bases from V and 5 from J, leaving 22 bases between them. Here the CDR3 reads CATSSSNYGWRSYGYTF. In nucleotides, the CDR3 is TGTGCCACCAGCAGTTCAAATTATGGCTGGCGGAGTTATGGCTACACCTTC.

This clone is termed hyperexpanded (1% or more). The chain employs TRBV4-1 and TRBJ1-5; D is ambiguous. Germline V gene lookup returns CDR1 MGHRA and CDR2 YSYEKL. This CDR3 comprises 15 residues. Deletions cut 3 bases from V and 1 base from J, with 10 bases between. The DNA for the CDR3 is TGCGCCAGCAGCCAGTACACAAACAGCAATCAGCCCCAGCATTTT. It codes for CASSQYTNSNQPQHF.

This clone was picked up one time. The DNA of the CDR3 is TGCGCCAGCAGCTTCAACCTTCCCACCGGGGAGCTGTTTTTT. Translation: CASSFNLPTGELFF. This chain joins TRBV5-1 and TRBJ2-2; D uncertain. The CDR3 length is 14 residues. The germline gives CDR1 SGHRS, CDR2 YFSETQ. Trimming stripped 2 bases from V and 4 bases from J, with 9 bases between.

V and J are TRBV7-2 and TRBJ2-2; a weak D match, TRBD1 (5 bases). The CDR3 contains 13 residues. V was clipped by 1 base and J by 6 bases, with 6 bases between them. Germline-derived CDR1 and CDR2 are SGHTA and FQGNSA. The CDR3 nucleotides are TGTGCCAGCAGCTTAGGGACATCCGGGGAGCTGTTTTTT. It encodes CASSLGTSGELFF.

This clone is a singleton in its sample. The chain joins TRBV29-1 to TRBJ1-1; D gene uncertain. The CDR3 totals 10 residues. Germline CDR1 SQVTM, CDR2 ANQGSEA. Trimming removed 6 bases from V and 7 bases from J, with 9 bases in between. The DNA for the CDR3 is TGCAGCGTCTTCCGCGGTGAAGCTTTCTTT. This codes for CSVFRGEAFF.

The chain uses TRBV5-1 and TRBJ2-3; 8 bases fit TRBD1. Trimming cost V 9 bases and J 4 bases; bases outside gene matches: 7. The CDR3 runs 13 residues. The V gene's germline CDR1 is SGHRS and CDR2 YFSETQ. CDR3 protein: CATRQGTPDTQYF. The CDR3 bases are TGCGCCACCCGACAGGGGACACCAGATACGCAGTATTTT.

The chain couples TRBV15 to TRBJ2-1; TRBD1 matches 11 bases. V gave up 6 bases and J gave up 8 bases; unmatched junction bases: 3. The length of the CDR3 is 13 residues. From germline, CDR1 is LNHNV and CDR2 YYDKDF (reference sequence). CDR3 sequence: CATRDRGLDEQFF. As DNA, the CDR3 is TGTGCCACCAGGGACAGGGGGCTCGATGAGCAGTTCTTC.

V is TRBV7-9 and J is TRBJ2-1; a weak D match, TRBD1 (5 bases). Germline assignment: CDR1 SEHNR and CDR2 FQNEAQ (reference sequence). V was trimmed by 5 bases and J by 3 bases, leaving 11 bases between them. There are 14 residues in the CDR3. Here the CDR3 DNA reads TGTGCCAGCAGCCCCCCGACAGACTACAATGAGCAGTTCTTC. It encodes CASSPPTDYNEQFF.

The genes are TRBV6-4 and TRBJ2-5; 10 bases map to TRBD2. This CDR3 has 17 amino acids. The V and J ends lost 0 bases and 1 base, in that order; junction bases with no gene match: 5. Germline V gene lookup returns CDR1 MRHNA and CDR2 SNTAGT. CDR3 loop: CASSDSGLATLQETQYF. Here the CDR3 DNA reads TGTGCCAGCAGTGACTCGGGACTAGCGACCCTCCAAGAGACCCAGTACTTC.

This clone was recorded only once. Other DNA sequences from this sample encode an identical CDR3 as well. The rearrangement joins TRBV20-1 to TRBJ2-3; D gene ambiguous. The germline gives CDR1 DFQATT, CDR2 SNEGSKA (reference sequence). V gave up 3 bases and J gave up 6 bases, with 7 bases separating them. CDR3 size: 11 residues. The CDR3 nucleotides are TGCAGTGCTAGGTTTGCGGATACGCAGTATTTT. It yields the protein CSARFADTQYF.

V is TRBV13 and J is TRBJ2-1, with D uncertain. CDR3 size: 13 residues. Germline CDR1 PRHDT, CDR2 FYEKMQ (reference sequence). Trimming pared 0 bases from V and 7 bases from J, leaving 7 bases between. The CDR3 region has the DNA TGTGCCAGCAGCTTAGGCAGCTGGAATGAGCAGTTCTTC. Its translation is CASSLGSWNEQFF.

The table lists this clone with a count of one. The chain is built from TRBV7-9 and TRBJ1-1; no firm D call. The CDR3 totals 17 residues. In germline, CDR1 is SEHNR, CDR2 FQNEAQ (reference sequence). V was cut by 2 bases and J by 0 bases, with 16 bases left in between. The CDR3 coding sequence is TGTGCCAGCAGCTTAAACAGACTAAGACCAATGAACACTGAAGCTTTCTTT. It encodes CASSLNRLRPMNTEAFF. The whole variable domain, filled in from reference TRBV7-9 and TRBJ1-1, reads DTGVSQNPRHKITKRGQNVTFRCDPISEHNRLYWYRQTLGQGPEFLTYFQNEAQLEKSRLLSDRFSAERPKGSFSTLEIQRTEQGDSAMYLCASSLNRLRPMNTEAFFGQGTRLTVV.